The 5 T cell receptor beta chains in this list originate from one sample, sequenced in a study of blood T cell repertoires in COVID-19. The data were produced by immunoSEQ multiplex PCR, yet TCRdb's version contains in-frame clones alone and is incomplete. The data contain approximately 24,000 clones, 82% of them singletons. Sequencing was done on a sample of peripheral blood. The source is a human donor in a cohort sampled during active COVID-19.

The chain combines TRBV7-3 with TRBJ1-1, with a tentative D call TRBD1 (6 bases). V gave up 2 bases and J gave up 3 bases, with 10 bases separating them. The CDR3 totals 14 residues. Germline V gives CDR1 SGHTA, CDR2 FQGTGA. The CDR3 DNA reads TGTGCCAGCAGCTTAGTTTCAGGGGACACTGAAGCTTTCTTT. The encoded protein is CASSLVSGDTEAFF.

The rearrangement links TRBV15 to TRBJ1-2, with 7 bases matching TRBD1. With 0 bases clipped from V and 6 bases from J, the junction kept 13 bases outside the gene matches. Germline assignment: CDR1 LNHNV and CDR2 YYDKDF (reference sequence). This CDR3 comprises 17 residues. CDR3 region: CATSRDGETGARDGYTF. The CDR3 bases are TGTGCCACCAGCAGAGATGGAGAAACAGGGGCTAGGGATGGCTACACCTTC.

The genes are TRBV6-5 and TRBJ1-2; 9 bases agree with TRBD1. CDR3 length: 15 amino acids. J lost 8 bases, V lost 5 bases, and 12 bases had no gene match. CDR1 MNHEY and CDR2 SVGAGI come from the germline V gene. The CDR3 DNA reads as TGTGCCAGCAGTCATACACCGGGACAGGGATCCGGCTACACCTTC. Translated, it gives CASSHTPGQGSGYTF.

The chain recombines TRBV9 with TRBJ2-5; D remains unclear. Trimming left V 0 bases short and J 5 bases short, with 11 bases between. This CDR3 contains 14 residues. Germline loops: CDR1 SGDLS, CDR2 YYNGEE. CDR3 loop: CASSVGPLGETQYF. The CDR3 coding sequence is TGTGCCAGCAGCGTAGGACCCCTCGGGGAGACCCAGTACTTC.

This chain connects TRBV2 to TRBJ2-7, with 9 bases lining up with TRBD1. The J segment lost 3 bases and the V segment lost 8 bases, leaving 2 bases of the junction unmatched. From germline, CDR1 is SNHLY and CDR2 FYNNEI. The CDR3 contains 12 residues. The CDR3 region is CASVDRGYEQYF. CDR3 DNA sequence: TGTGCCAGCGTGGACAGGGGCTACGAGCAGTACTTC.